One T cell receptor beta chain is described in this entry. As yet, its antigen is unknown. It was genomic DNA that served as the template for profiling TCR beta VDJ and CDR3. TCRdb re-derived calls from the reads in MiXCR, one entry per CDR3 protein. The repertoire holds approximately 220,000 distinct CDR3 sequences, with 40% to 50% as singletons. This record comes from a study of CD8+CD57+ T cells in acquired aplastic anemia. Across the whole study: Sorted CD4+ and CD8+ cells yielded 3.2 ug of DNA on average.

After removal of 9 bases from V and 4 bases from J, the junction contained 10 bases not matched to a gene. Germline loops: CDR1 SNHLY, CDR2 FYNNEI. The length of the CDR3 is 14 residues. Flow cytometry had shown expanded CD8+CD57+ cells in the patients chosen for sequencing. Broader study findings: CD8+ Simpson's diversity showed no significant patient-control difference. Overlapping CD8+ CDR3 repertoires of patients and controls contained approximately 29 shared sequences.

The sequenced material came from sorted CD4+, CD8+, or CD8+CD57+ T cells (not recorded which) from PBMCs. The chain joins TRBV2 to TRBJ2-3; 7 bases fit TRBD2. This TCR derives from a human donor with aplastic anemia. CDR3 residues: CARSSGGRADTQYF. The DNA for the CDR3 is TGTGCCAGGTCATCGGGGGGACGCGCAGATACGCAGTATTTT.